This T cell receptor beta chain was identified in a study of blood T cell repertoires in COVID-19. This clone was detected once. Participant-reported clinical history was the basis for cohort assignment. Deletions cut 6 bases from V and 5 bases from J, with 20 bases between. Germline loops: CDR1 SGDLS, CDR2 YYNGEE. The CDR3 is 15 residues long. Authors' analysis steps: Reference gene primer amplification gave nucleated cell count estimates. Only in-frame clones appear in the TCRdb table, and some are missing; sequencing was by immunoSEQ multiplex PCR. That table furnishes V, J and clone size, whereas the DNA furnished D and trimming. The sample carries under 350,000 clones, approximately 84% recorded once.

The rearrangement joins TRBV9 to TRBJ2-5, with D perhaps matching TRBD1 (6 bases). This receptor was taken from a young man who had recovered from COVID-19. Sequenced sample: PBMCs or T cells enriched from blood (not recorded which). CDR3 in amino acids: CASTPGVGARETQYF. The DNA of the CDR3 is TGTGCCAGCACCCCAGGGGTGGGGGCACGGGAGACCCAGTACTTC.